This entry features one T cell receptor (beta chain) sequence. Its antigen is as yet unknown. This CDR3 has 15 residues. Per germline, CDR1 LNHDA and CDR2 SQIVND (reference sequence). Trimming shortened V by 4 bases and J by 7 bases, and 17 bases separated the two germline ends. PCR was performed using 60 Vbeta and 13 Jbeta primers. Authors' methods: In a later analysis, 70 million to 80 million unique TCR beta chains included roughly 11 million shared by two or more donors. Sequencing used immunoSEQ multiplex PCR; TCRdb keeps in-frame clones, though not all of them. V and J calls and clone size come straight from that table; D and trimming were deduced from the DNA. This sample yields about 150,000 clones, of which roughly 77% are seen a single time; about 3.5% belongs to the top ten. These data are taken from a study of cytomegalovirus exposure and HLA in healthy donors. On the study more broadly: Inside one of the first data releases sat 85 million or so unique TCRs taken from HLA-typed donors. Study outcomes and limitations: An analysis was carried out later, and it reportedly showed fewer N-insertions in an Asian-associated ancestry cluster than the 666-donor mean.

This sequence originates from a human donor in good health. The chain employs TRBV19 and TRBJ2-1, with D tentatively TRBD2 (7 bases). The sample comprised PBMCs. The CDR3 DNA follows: TGTGCCAGTAGTAGTGGGGGGGCGGCTCGGAATGAGCAGTTCTTC. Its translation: CASSSGGAARNEQFF.